This is a list of T cell receptor beta chains from one sample in a study of lymphopenia after photon versus proton radiotherapy. Repertoires were generated with immunoSEQ multiplex PCR, while TCRdb's copy carries only in-frame clones and drops some. Of more than 35,000 clones in the sample, 85% were seen once. The sample here was peripheral blood, taken from a patient treated with photon-based radiotherapy. These receptors were collected from a man aged 45 to 65 with gastric cancer. Both conserved end residues are part of each CDR3.

V gene: TRBV6-1; J gene: TRBJ2-2; CDR3 protein: CASSVRQGTGELFF
V gene: TRBV7-7; J gene: TRBJ1-4; CDR3 protein: CASSLGRNNEKLFF
V gene: TRBV5-4; J gene: TRBJ2-7; CDR3 protein: CASSLRGSTYEQYF
V gene: TRBV5-6; J gene: TRBJ1-2; CDR3 protein: CASSLRDRGLYGYTF
V gene: TRBV21-1; J gene: TRBJ1-1; CDR3 protein: CASSKKGTGTEAFF
V gene: TRBV7-2; J gene: TRBJ2-1; CDR3 protein: CASSLAVDHEQFF
V gene: TRBV15; J gene: TRBJ2-7; CDR3 protein: CATSREARGNYEQYF
V gene: TRBV18; J gene: TRBJ1-1; CDR3 protein: CASSQGLNTEAFF
V gene: TRBV5-1; J gene: TRBJ2-2; CDR3 protein: CASSVTSDHTGELFF
V gene: TRBV4-1; J gene: TRBJ2-7; CDR3 protein: CASSQDSGRGEQYF
V gene: TRBV5-6; J gene: TRBJ2-2; CDR3 protein: CASAWREDTGELFF
V gene: TRBV7-9; J gene: TRBJ1-1; CDR3 protein: CASSPPSDRGAFF
V gene: TRBV9; J gene: TRBJ2-2; CDR3 protein: CASSVGLAVNTGELFF
V gene: TRBV28; J gene: TRBJ1-3; CDR3 protein: CASSLWAGPSGNTIYF
V gene: TRBV4-3; J gene: TRBJ2-3; CDR3 protein: CASSQVAGRTDTQYF
V gene: TRBV10-1; J gene: TRBJ1-2; CDR3 protein: CAVSGLTQGNYGYTF
V gene: TRBV7-6; J gene: TRBJ2-3; CDR3 protein: CASSRDRDRTTQYF
V gene: TRBV11-2; J gene: TRBJ2-1; CDR3 protein: CASSRQTFSYNEQFF
V gene: TRBV18; J gene: TRBJ2-1; CDR3 protein: CASSPNSYNEQFF
V gene: TRBV9; J gene: TRBJ1-1; CDR3 protein: CASSVALMGTEAFF
V gene: TRBV7-9; J gene: TRBJ1-1; CDR3 protein: CASSLVVTEAFF
V gene: TRBV19; J gene: TRBJ1-2; CDR3 protein: CASSIPYKGVNYGYTF
V gene: TRBV6-1; J gene: TRBJ1-1; CDR3 protein: CASSEMGVTEAFF